This T cell receptor (beta chain) was profiled in a study of T cell changes during pregnancy in multiple sclerosis. Germline values: CDR1 SGHNT, CDR2 YENEEA. The junction had 3 bases not matched to a gene; V was cut back by 5 bases and J by 3 bases. The CDR3 runs to 16 residues. The table came from immunoSEQ multiplex PCR; TCRdb's copy has only in-frame clones and leaves some out. The repertoire holds some 85,000 clones, with about 95% as singletons. V gene TRBV11-3 combines with J gene TRBJ2-1; TRBD2 matches at 14 bases. This sequence was found in a female donor with multiple sclerosis, enrolled in a pregnancy study. This specimen was peripheral blood, taken in the second trimester of pregnancy. CDR3: CASSDGTSGSYNEQFF. CDR3 nucleotide sequence: TGTGCCAGCAGCGACGGGACTAGCGGGAGCTACAATGAGCAGTTCTTC.